One and the same sample provided the 14 T cell receptor beta chains below, sequenced in a study of blood T cell repertoires in COVID-19 (dated by TCRdb to between 2020 and 2021). The library was obtained by the immunoSEQ multiplex PCR assay. The table comes from immuneACCESS by way of TCRdb, which keeps in-frame sequences with V and J called. Part of the clones is missing from these tables; in studies checked, under half for an unresolved V gene and the rest for unknown reasons. Counted in this sample were some 360,000 clones; approximately 89% of them appeared once. 3.9% of the sample goes to the ten largest clones. The sample was peripheral blood. Every receptor here comes from a woman aged 60-70 years with COVID-19, enrolled during active disease.

The genes are TRBV28 and TRBJ1-5, with 7 nucleotides matching TRBD1. CDR1 MDHEN and CDR2 SYDVKM come from the germline V gene. The CDR3 loop spans 15 amino acids. J gave up 9 bases and V 5 bases, and 13 bases lay outside the gene matches. The CDR3 sequence: CASSPGTAVGWPQHF. The CDR3 DNA reads as TGTGCCAGCAGTCCTGGGACAGCTGTGGGTTGGCCCCAGCATTTT.

This sequence joins TRBV10-3 and TRBJ2-3; perhaps TRBD2 as D (6 bases). Germline V gene sequence: CDR1 ENHRY, CDR2 SYGVKD. The CDR3 is 14 residues long. V shed 9 bases and J shed 0 bases, with 13 bases lying between them. CDR3 in DNA: TGTGCCATTTCGCTAGCGCAAAGCACAGATACGCAGTATTTT. Translating it yields CAISLAQSTDTQYF.

The chain links TRBV4-1 to TRBJ2-5; 9 bases line up with TRBD2. V shed 3 bases, J shed 1 base, and the junction held 9 bases outside the gene matches. CDR1 MGHRA and CDR2 YSYEKL come from the germline V gene. The CDR3 extends over 17 amino acids. CDR3 in amino acids: CASSQAAGGGAQETQYF. The CDR3 nucleotides are TGCGCCAGCAGCCAGGCGGCTGGCGGGGGGGCCCAAGAGACCCAGTACTTC.

This sequence joins TRBV7-9 and TRBJ1-2; D remains unclear. CDR1 and CDR2 (germline): SEHNR, FQNEAQ (reference sequence). V was trimmed by 3 bases and J by 8 bases, leaving 10 bases between them. The CDR3 runs 12 residues. The CDR3 sequence: CASSLLAGGYTF. The DNA of the CDR3 is TGTGCCAGCAGCTTGCTAGCTGGCGGCTACACCTTC.

In this sample, this clone turned up once. The CDR3 loop is CASSGGVNEKLFF. CDR3 DNA sequence: TGCGCCAGCAGCGGGGGGGTTAATGAAAAACTGTTTTTT. The chain combines TRBV5-1 with TRBJ1-4, with D tentatively TRBD1 (5 bases). Per germline, CDR1 SGHRS and CDR2 YFSETQ. This CDR3 spans 13 amino acids. The ends were cut back, 4 bases at V and 4 bases at J, with 8 bases in the middle. The full variable domain, rest sourced from reference TRBV5-1 and TRBJ1-4, is KAGVTQTPRYLIKTRGQQVTLSCSPISGHRSVSWYQQTPGQGLQFLFEYFSETQRNKGNFPGRFSGRQFSNSRSEMNVSTLELGDSALYLCASSGGVNEKLFFGSGTQLSVL.

The chain links TRBV10-3 to TRBJ2-7; 8 nucleotides line up with TRBD1. The CDR3 consists of 14 residues. Germline assignment: CDR1 ENHRY and CDR2 SYGVKD. With 4 bases clipped from V and 5 bases from J, the junction kept 7 bases outside the gene matches. CDR3 sequence (DNA): TGTGCCATCAGTGGCCGGACAGGGATCCACGAGCAGTACTTC. Amino acids: CAISGRTGIHEQYF.

The V and J genes are TRBV6-5 and TRBJ2-1, with 8 positions matching TRBD2. CDR1 MNHEY and CDR2 SVGAGI come from the germline V gene. There are 13 residues in the CDR3. Trimming cost V 5 bases and J 7 bases; bases outside gene matches: 4. CDR3 coding DNA: TGTGCCAGCAGTCAACTAGCGGAAAATGAGCAGTTCTTC. Its translation: CASSQLAENEQFF.

The V gene is TRBV19, the J gene TRBJ1-6; 8 nucleotides match TRBD1. Germline V gene lookup returns CDR1 LNHDA and CDR2 SQIVND (reference sequence). J gave up 6 bases and V 3 bases, and 10 bases lay outside the gene matches. The CDR3 extends over 17 amino acids. The CDR3 bases are TGTGCCAGTAGTATTCTGGCAGGGGGCCGGGGTAATTCACCCCTCCACTTT. Protein: CASSILAGGRGNSPLHF.

V is TRBV5-1 and J is TRBJ2-3; possible D gene TRBD2, 6 bases. The CDR3 length is 15 residues. Between the trimmed V and J ends, which lost 0 bases and 3 bases, there was a span of 11 bases. CDR1 SGHRS and CDR2 YFSETQ come from the germline V gene. The CDR3 DNA sequence: TGCGCCAGCAGCTTGGACCGGACTACAACAGATACGCAGTATTTT. It translates to CASSLDRTTTDTQYF.

The chain carries TRBV21-1 and TRBJ1-4; TRBD1 is taken as the D call from the table, unchecked against the DNA. TRBV21-1 is annotated as a pseudogene. This CDR3 has 14 amino acids. CDR3: CASRSDRAREKLFF. CDR3 in DNA: TGTGCCAGCAGAAGTGACAGGGCTCGAGAAAAACTGTTTTTT.

The rearrangement joins TRBV9 to TRBJ2-2, with D unresolved. The germline V gene encodes CDR1 SGDLS and CDR2 YYNGEE. The germline V and J ends were trimmed by 6 bases and 1 base, with 10 bases remaining between them. This CDR3 has 14 residues. CDR3 nucleotide sequence: TGTGCCAGCACCAAACAGATGAACACCGGGGAGCTGTTTTTT. It specifies CASTKQMNTGELFF.

This clone was counted only a few times. The chain recombines TRBV3-1 (or the pseudogene TRBV3-2) with TRBJ2-7; 7 bases match TRBD2. The CDR3 loop spans 13 amino acids. The V gene end was trimmed by 3 bases and the J gene end by 6 bases; junction bases not matched to a gene: 5. Looked up from germline, CDR1 is LGHDT and CDR2 is YNNKEL (reference sequence). CDR3 in amino acids: CASSHLGGTEQYF. The CDR3 DNA follows: TGTGCCAGCAGCCATTTGGGGGGGACCGAGCAGTACTTC.

The sample holds a few counts of this clone. CDR3 amino acids: CASSVGGETDTQYF. The CDR3 region has the DNA TGTGCCAGCAGCGTGGGCGGGGAAACAGATACGCAGTATTTT. This chain connects TRBV9 to TRBJ2-3, with a possible D match to TRBD2 (6 bases). Trimming pared 2 bases from V and 3 bases from J, leaving 10 bases between. The germline V gene has CDR1 SGDLS and CDR2 YYNGEE. This CDR3 has 14 amino acids.

This rearrangement joins TRBV6-6 to TRBJ2-7; D is possibly TRBD2 (6 bases). Germline-derived CDR1 and CDR2 are MNHNY and SVGAGI (reference sequence). With 5 bases removed from V and 0 bases from J, the gap between germline ends came to 17 bases. The CDR3 covers 16 residues. This chain's CDR3 is CASSGTGTASSYEQYF. CDR3 in DNA: TGTGCCAGCAGTGGGACCGGGACTGCTAGCTCCTACGAGCAGTACTTC.